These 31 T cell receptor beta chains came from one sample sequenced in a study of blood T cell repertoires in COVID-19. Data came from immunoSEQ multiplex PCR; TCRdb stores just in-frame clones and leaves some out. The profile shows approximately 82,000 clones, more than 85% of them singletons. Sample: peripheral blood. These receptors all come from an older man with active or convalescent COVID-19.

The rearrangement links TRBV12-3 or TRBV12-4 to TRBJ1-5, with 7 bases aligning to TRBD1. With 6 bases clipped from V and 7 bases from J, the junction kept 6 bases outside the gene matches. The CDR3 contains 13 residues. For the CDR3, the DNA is TGTGCCAGCAGGCTTAACAGGGGACAGCCCCAGCATTTT. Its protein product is CASRLNRGQPQHF.

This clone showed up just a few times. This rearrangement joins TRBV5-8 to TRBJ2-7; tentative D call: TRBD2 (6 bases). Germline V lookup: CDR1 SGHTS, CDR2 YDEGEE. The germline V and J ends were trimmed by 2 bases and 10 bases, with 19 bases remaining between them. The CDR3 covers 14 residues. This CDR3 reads CASSFSGLSSPQYF. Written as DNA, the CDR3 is TGTGCCAGCAGCTTTTCGGGACTCTCATCGCCCCAGTACTTC.

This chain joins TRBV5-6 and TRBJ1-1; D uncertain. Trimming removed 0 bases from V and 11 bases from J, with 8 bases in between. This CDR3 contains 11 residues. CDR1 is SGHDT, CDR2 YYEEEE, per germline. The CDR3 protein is CASSLGGQAFF. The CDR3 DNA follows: TGTGCCAGCAGCTTGGGAGGTCAGGCTTTCTTT. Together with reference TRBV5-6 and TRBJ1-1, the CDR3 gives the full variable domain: DAGVTQSPTHLIKTRGQQVTLRCSPKSGHDTVSWYQQALGQGPQFIFQYYEEEERQRGNFPDRFSGHQFPNYSSELNVNALLLGDSALYLCASSLGGQAFFGQGTRLTVV.

In DNA form, the CDR3 reads TGCGCCAGCAGCCTGACATTTTACGAGCAGTACTTC. It specifies CASSLTFYEQYF. The chain recombines TRBV5-1 with TRBJ2-7, with no clear D. Trimming pared 4 bases from V and 4 bases from J, leaving 9 bases between. Germline-derived CDR1 and CDR2 are SGHRS and YFSETQ. The CDR3 extends over 12 amino acids.

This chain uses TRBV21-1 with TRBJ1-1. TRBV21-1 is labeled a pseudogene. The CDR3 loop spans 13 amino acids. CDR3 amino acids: CAMRGREDTEAFF. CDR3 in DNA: TGTGCCATGAGGGGCAGGGAGGACACTGAAGCTTTCTTT.

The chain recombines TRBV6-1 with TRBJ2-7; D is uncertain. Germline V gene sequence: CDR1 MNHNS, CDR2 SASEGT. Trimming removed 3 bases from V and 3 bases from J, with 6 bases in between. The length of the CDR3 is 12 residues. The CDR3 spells CASSEYNYEQYF. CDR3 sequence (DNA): TGTGCCAGCAGTGAGTACAACTACGAGCAGTACTTC.

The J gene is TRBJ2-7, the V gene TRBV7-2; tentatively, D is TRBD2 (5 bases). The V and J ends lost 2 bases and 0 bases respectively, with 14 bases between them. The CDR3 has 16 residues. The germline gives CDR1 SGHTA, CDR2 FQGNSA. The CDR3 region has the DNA TGTGCCAGCAGCTTATACACGGGGTTCAGCTCCTACGAGCAGTACTTC. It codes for CASSLYTGFSSYEQYF.

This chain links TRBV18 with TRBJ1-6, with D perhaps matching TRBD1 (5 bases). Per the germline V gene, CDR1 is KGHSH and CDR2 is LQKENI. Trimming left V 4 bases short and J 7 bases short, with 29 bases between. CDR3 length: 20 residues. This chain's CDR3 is CASSRGTGHTGPGGNSPLHF. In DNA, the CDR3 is TGTGCCAGCTCACGCGGAACAGGCCATACCGGGCCGGGGGGAAATTCACCCCTCCACTTT.

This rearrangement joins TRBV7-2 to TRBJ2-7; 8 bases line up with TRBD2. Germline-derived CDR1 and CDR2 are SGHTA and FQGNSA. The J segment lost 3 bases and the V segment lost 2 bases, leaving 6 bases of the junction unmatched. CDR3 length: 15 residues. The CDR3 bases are TGTGCCAGCAGCTTAAGTAGCGGGACTTACTACGAGCAGTACTTC. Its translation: CASSLSSGTYYEQYF.

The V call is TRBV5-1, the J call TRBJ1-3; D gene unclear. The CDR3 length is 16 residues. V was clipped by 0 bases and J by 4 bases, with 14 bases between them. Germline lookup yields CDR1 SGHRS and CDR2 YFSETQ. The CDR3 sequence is CASSLEARVPGNTIYF. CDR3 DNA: TGCGCCAGCAGCTTGGAGGCCCGGGTTCCCGGAAACACCATATATTTT.

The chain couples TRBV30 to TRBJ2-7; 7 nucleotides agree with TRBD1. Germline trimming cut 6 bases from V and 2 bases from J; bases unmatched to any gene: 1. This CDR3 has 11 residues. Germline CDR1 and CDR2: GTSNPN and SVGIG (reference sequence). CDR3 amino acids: CACTGAYEQYF. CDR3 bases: TGTGCCTGCACAGGGGCCTACGAGCAGTACTTC.

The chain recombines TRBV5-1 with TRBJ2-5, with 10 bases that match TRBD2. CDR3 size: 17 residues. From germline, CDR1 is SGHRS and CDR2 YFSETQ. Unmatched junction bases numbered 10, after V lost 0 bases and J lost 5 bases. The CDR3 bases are TGCGCCAGCAGCTTGGTGCGGCTAGCGGGAGTTGGTGAGACCCAGTACTTC. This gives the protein CASSLVRLAGVGETQYF.

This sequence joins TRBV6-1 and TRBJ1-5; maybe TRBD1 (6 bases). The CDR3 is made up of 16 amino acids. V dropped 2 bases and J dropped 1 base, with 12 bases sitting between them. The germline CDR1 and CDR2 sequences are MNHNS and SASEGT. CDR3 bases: TGTGCCAGCAGTGAATTAGGGGGAAGCAGCAATCAGCCCCAGCATTTT. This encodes CASSELGGSSNQPQHF.

The DNA of the CDR3 is TGTGCCAGCAGCTTACTAGCGGTGCCCTCCTACGAGCAGTACTTC. Its translation is CASSLLAVPSYEQYF. This sequence joins TRBV7-3 and TRBJ2-7, with 7 bases lining up with TRBD2. The V gene's germline CDR1 is SGHTA and CDR2 FQGTGA. The CDR3 runs to 15 residues. V lost 2 bases to trimming and J lost 0 bases; unmatched junction nucleotides: 4.

The CDR3 is CASVTTGKTTNEKLFF. DNA for the CDR3: TGTGCCTCAGTTACCACAGGGAAAACAACTAATGAAAAACTGTTTTTT. The rearrangement uses TRBV19 and TRBJ1-4; D is possibly TRBD1 (6 bases). This CDR3 comprises 16 residues. Per the germline V gene, CDR1 is LNHDA and CDR2 is SQIVND (reference sequence). V shed 11 bases and J shed 0 bases, with 19 bases lying between them.

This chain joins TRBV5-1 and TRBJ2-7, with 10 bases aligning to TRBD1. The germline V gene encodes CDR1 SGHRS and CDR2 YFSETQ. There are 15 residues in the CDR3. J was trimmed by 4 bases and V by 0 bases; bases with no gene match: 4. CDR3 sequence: CASSLETGGFYEQYF. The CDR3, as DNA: TGCGCCAGCAGCTTGGAGACAGGGGGCTTTTACGAGCAGTACTTC.

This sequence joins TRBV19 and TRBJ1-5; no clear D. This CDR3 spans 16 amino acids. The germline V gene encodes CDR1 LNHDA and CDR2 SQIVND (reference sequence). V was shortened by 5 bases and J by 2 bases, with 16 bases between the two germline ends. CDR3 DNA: TGTGCCAGTAGTCCCTCACCGGGTGGTGGCAATCAGCCCCAGCATTTT. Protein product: CASSPSPGGGNQPQHF.

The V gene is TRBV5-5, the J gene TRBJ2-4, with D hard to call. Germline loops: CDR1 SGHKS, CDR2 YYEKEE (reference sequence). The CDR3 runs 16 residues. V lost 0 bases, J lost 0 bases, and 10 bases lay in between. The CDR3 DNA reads TGTGCCAGCAGCTTGGCAGATAACCTAGCCAAAAACATTCAGTACTTC. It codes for CASSLADNLAKNIQYF.

CDR3 region: CASKREGGPGELFF. The CDR3 DNA reads TGTGCCAGCAAGAGGGAAGGGGGCCCTGGGGAGCTGTTTTTT. The rearrangement joins TRBV2 to TRBJ2-2, with 7 bases aligning to TRBD1. The ends lost 7 bases at V and 8 bases at J; junction bases unmatched: 10. The CDR3 is made up of 14 amino acids. CDR1 and CDR2 from the germline V gene are SNHLY and FYNNEI.

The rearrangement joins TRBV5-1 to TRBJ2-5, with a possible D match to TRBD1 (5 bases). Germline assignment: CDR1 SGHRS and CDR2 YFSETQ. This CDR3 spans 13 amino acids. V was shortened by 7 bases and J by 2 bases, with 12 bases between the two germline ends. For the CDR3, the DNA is TGCGCCAGCTTCGACCCAGGGCAAGAGACCCAGTACTTC. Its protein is CASFDPGQETQYF.

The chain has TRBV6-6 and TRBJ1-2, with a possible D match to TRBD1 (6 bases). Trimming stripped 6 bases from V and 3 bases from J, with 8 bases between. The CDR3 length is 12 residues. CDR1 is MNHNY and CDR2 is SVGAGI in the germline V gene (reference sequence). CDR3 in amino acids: CASRRQDYGYTF. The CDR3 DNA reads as TGTGCCAGCAGGCGACAGGACTATGGCTACACCTTC.

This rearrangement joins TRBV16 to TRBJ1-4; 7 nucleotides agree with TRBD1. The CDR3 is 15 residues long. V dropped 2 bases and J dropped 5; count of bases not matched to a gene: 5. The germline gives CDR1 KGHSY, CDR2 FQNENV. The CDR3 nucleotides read TGTGCCAGCAGCCAAGTGGACAGGCAAAATGAAAAACTGTTTTTT. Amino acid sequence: CASSQVDRQNEKLFF.

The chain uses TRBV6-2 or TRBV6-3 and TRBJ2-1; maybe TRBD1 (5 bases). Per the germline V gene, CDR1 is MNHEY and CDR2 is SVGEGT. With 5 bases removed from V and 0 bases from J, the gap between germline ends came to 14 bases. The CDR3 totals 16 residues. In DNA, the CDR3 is TGTGCCAGCAGTCAACCAGGGTTAACCTCCTACAATGAGCAGTTCTTC. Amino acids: CASSQPGLTSYNEQFF.

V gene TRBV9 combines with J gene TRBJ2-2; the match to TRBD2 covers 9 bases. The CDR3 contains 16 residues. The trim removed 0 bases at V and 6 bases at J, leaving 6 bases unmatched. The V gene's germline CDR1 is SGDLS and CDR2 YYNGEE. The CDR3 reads CASSVEGGRAPGELFF. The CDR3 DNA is TGTGCCAGCAGCGTAGAGGGCGGGAGGGCCCCCGGGGAGCTGTTTTTT.

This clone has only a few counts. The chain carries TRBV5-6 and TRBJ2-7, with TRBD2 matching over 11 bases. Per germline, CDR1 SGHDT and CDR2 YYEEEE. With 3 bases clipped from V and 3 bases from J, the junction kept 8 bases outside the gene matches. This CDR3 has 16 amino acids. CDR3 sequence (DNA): TGTGCCAGCAGCTCAACACTAGCGGGAGCTTTCTACGAGCAGTACTTC. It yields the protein CASSSTLAGAFYEQYF.

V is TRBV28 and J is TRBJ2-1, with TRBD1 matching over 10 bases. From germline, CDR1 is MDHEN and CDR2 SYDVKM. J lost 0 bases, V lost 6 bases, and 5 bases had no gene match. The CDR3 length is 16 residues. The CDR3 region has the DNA TGTGCCAGCAGCGCGACAGGGGGCTCCTCCTACAATGAGCAGTTCTTC. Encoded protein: CASSATGGSSYNEQFF.

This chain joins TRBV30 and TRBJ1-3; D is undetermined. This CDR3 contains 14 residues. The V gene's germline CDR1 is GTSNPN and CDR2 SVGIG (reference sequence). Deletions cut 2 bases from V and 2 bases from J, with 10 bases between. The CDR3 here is CAWSRGTTGNTIYF. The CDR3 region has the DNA TGTGCCTGGAGTCGGGGAACGACTGGAAACACCATATATTTT.

The DNA of the CDR3 is TGTGCCAGCAGCTTAGTTACAGGGGACTATGGCTACACCTTC. It yields the protein CASSLVTGDYGYTF. The chain recombines TRBV7-9 with TRBJ1-2, with 7 bases fitting TRBD1. The CDR3 length is 14 residues. The V gene's germline CDR1 is SEHNR and CDR2 FQNEAQ (reference sequence). V lost 1 base to trimming and J lost 3 bases; unmatched junction nucleotides: 2.

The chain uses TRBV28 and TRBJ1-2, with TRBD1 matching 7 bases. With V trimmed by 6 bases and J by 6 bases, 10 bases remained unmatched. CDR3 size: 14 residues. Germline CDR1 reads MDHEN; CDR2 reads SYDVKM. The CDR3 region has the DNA TGTGCCAGCAGGTCTACAGGGGAAAGGGATGGCTACACCTTC. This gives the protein CASRSTGERDGYTF.

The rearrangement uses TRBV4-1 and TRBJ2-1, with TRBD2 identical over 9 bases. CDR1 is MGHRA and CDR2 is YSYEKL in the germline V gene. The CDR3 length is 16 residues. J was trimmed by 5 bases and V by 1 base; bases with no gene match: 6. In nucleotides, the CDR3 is TGCGCCAGCAGCCAAGCCCAGACTAGCGGTAACAATGAGCAGTTCTTC. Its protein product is CASSQAQTSGNNEQFF.

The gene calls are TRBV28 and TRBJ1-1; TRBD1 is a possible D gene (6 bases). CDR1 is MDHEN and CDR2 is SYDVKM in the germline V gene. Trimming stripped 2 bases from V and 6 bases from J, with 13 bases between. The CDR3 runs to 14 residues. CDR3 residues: CASSLPQGFAEAFF. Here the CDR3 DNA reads TGTGCCAGCAGTTTACCACAGGGTTTCGCTGAAGCTTTCTTT.